The rows below give T cell receptor beta chains drawn from one sample of a study of OX40 agonist ivuxolimab in advanced cancers. Profiled with immunoSEQ multiplex PCR; TCRdb holds only in-frame clones, not every one. The data hold roughly 74,000 clones, with over 85% observed a single time. The sequenced sample was CD4+ or CD8+ T cells sorted from blood, obtained in a trial of the OX40 agonist ivuxolimab. The receptors come from an adult with an advanced solid tumor such as melanoma, head and neck, liver or kidney cancer. Both conserved end residues are part of each CDR3. The D gene is left open where the match is weak. Size is omitted from some rows. Given values are once, few, many or a class for expanded clones.

v_gene: TRBV15; abundance: -; j_gene: TRBJ1-3; d_gene: TRBD1; CDR3aa: CATSKHKGGQGNTIYF; CDR3nt: TGTGCCACCAGCAAGCACAAAGGGGGACAGGGAAACACCATATATTTT
v_gene: TRBV21-1; abundance: -; j_gene: TRBJ2-7; d_gene: -; CDR3aa: CASTRRGSTYQSSYEQYF; CDR3nt: TGTGCCAGCACCCGAAGGGGTTCCACTTACCAGAGCTCCTACGAGCAGTACTTC
v_gene: TRBV7-3; abundance: -; j_gene: TRBJ1-2; d_gene: -; CDR3aa: CASSSTGEFGYTF; CDR3nt: TGTGCCAGCAGCTCCACCGGGGAGTTTGGCTACACCTTC
v_gene: TRBV4-3; abundance: -; j_gene: TRBJ2-1; d_gene: TRBD2; CDR3aa: CASSQEDSGPSYNEQFF; CDR3nt: TGCGCCAGCAGCCAAGAGGATAGCGGGCCCTCCTACAATGAGCAGTTCTTC
v_gene: TRBV2; abundance: -; j_gene: TRBJ2-7; d_gene: TRBD1; CDR3aa: CASSTDRGPGEQYF; CDR3nt: TGTGCCAGCAGTACGGACAGGGGGCCGGGCGAGCAGTACTTC
v_gene: TRBV12-5; abundance: once; j_gene: TRBJ2-2; d_gene: TRBD2; CDR3aa: CASAKGAGANTGELFF; CDR3nt: TGTGCTAGTGCCAAAGGGGCGGGAGCTAACACCGGGGAGCTGTTTTTT
v_gene: TRBV16; abundance: -; j_gene: TRBJ1-5; d_gene: -; CDR3aa: CASSQSQGERSQPQHF; CDR3nt: TGTGCCAGCAGCCAATCCCAGGGAGAACGAAGTCAGCCCCAGCATTTT
v_gene: TRBV4-3; abundance: -; j_gene: TRBJ1-2; d_gene: -; CDR3aa: CASSQDPQGSLYGYTF; CDR3nt: TGCGCCAGCAGCCAAGATCCCCAGGGCTCCCTCTATGGCTACACCTTC
v_gene: TRBV5-6; abundance: -; j_gene: TRBJ1-2; d_gene: TRBD1; CDR3aa: CASSFRGINYGYTF; CDR3nt: TGTGCCAGCAGCTTCAGGGGGATCAACTATGGCTACACCTTC
v_gene: TRBV19; abundance: -; j_gene: TRBJ1-2; d_gene: TRBD1; CDR3aa: CASSIVGQGPYGYTF; CDR3nt: TGTGCCAGTAGTATAGTGGGACAGGGACCCTATGGCTACACCTTC
v_gene: TRBV13; abundance: -; j_gene: TRBJ2-7; d_gene: -; CDR3aa: CASSSRRSGSEQYF; CDR3nt: TGTGCCAGCAGCTCCCGGCGATCCGGTTCCGAGCAGTACTTC
v_gene: TRBV6-1; abundance: -; j_gene: TRBJ1-1; d_gene: TRBD1; CDR3aa: CASSEVQGAIEAFF; CDR3nt: TGTGCCAGCAGTGAAGTGCAGGGGGCTATCGAAGCTTTCTTT
v_gene: TRBV23-1; abundance: -; j_gene: TRBJ2-5; d_gene: -; CDR3aa: CASSQHRRGPEETQYF; CDR3nt: TGCGCCAGCAGTCAACACCGGCGGGGGCCCGAAGAGACCCAGTACTTC
v_gene: TRBV4-3; abundance: -; j_gene: TRBJ2-1; d_gene: TRBD1; CDR3aa: CASSQDRGYSYNEQFF; CDR3nt: TGCGCCAGCAGCCAAGACAGGGGGTACTCCTACAATGAGCAGTTCTTC
v_gene: TRBV6-5; abundance: -; j_gene: TRBJ1-3; d_gene: -; CDR3aa: CAAGNTIYF; CDR3nt: TGTGCCGCTGGAAACACCATATATTTT
v_gene: TRBV9; abundance: -; j_gene: TRBJ1-1; d_gene: TRBD1; CDR3aa: CASSAGQGAFF; CDR3nt: TGTGCCAGCAGCGCAGGACAGGGTGCTTTCTTT
v_gene: TRBV7-3; abundance: -; j_gene: TRBJ2-5; d_gene: -; CDR3aa: CASSLGPGGQETQYF; CDR3nt: TGTGCCAGCAGCTTAGGTCCCGGGGGCCAAGAGACCCAGTACTTC
v_gene: TRBV5-1; abundance: -; j_gene: TRBJ2-7; d_gene: TRBD1; CDR3aa: CASSWGTAYEQYF; CDR3nt: TGCGCCAGCAGCTGGGGGACAGCCTACGAGCAGTACTTC
v_gene: TRBV5-1; abundance: -; j_gene: TRBJ1-1; d_gene: -; CDR3aa: CASSLMGLMNTEAFF; CDR3nt: TGCGCCAGCAGCTTGATGGGCCTCATGAACACTGAAGCTTTCTTT
v_gene: TRBV2; abundance: -; j_gene: TRBJ1-2; d_gene: -; CDR3aa: CASKRSVEVGDIYGYTF; CDR3nt: TGTGCCAGCAAACGGTCCGTTGAAGTGGGGGATATTTATGGCTACACCTTC
v_gene: TRBV5-1; abundance: -; j_gene: TRBJ2-1; d_gene: -; CDR3aa: CASSPGPGLGNEQFF; CDR3nt: TGCGCCAGCAGCCCGGGACCTGGGTTAGGGAATGAGCAGTTCTTC
v_gene: TRBV4-2; abundance: -; j_gene: TRBJ2-5; d_gene: TRBD2; CDR3aa: CASSQDRAGEETQYF; CDR3nt: TGTGCCAGCAGCCAAGATCGAGCGGGAGAGGAGACCCAGTACTTC
v_gene: TRBV5-8; abundance: -; j_gene: TRBJ2-3; d_gene: TRBD1; CDR3aa: CASSLQGADTQYF; CDR3nt: TGTGCCAGCAGCTTGCAGGGGGCGGATACGCAGTATTTT
v_gene: TRBV11-3; abundance: once; j_gene: TRBJ2-3; d_gene: TRBD1; CDR3aa: CASSSRDRVADTQYF; CDR3nt: TGTGCCAGCAGCTCCCGGGACAGGGTCGCAGATACGCAGTATTTT
v_gene: TRBV28; abundance: -; j_gene: TRBJ1-5; d_gene: -; CDR3aa: CASSLGVGGMYSNQPQHF; CDR3nt: TGTGCCAGCAGTTTGGGGGTGGGGGGGATGTATAGCAATCAGCCCCAGCATTTT
v_gene: TRBV9; abundance: -; j_gene: TRBJ1-5; d_gene: -; CDR3aa: CASSVGRSNQPQHF; CDR3nt: TGTGCCAGCAGCGTTGGGCGGAGCAATCAGCCCCAGCATTTT
v_gene: TRBV4-3; abundance: -; j_gene: TRBJ2-2; d_gene: -; CDR3aa: CASSGGIGNTGELFF; CDR3nt: TGCGCCAGCAGCGGCGGGATCGGGAACACCGGGGAGCTGTTTTTT
v_gene: TRBV6-5; abundance: -; j_gene: TRBJ1-5; d_gene: -; CDR3aa: CASSLTGGRWPQHF; CDR3nt: TGTGCCAGCAGTTTGACCGGGGGTAGATGGCCCCAGCATTTT
v_gene: TRBV5-1; abundance: once; j_gene: TRBJ2-1; d_gene: TRBD2; CDR3aa: CASSLEVSGGSGNEQFF; CDR3nt: TGCGCCAGCAGCTTGGAGGTTAGCGGGGGCTCGGGGAATGAGCAGTTCTTC
v_gene: TRBV7-3; abundance: -; j_gene: TRBJ1-1; d_gene: TRBD1; CDR3aa: CASSFGTANTEAFF; CDR3nt: TGTGCCAGCAGCTTTGGGACAGCGAACACTGAAGCTTTCTTT
v_gene: TRBV27; abundance: -; j_gene: TRBJ1-2; d_gene: -; CDR3aa: CASSLWGLGGYTF; CDR3nt: TGTGCCAGCAGTTTGTGGGGGCTTGGTGGCTACACCTTC
v_gene: TRBV4-1; abundance: few; j_gene: TRBJ2-7; d_gene: -; CDR3aa: CASSQSGYYEQYF; CDR3nt: TGCGCCAGCAGCCAAAGCGGTTACTACGAGCAGTACTTC
v_gene: TRBV19; abundance: -; j_gene: TRBJ1-2; d_gene: TRBD1; CDR3aa: CASYSTGQYYGYTF; CDR3nt: TGTGCCAGTTACTCAACGGGACAGTACTATGGCTACACCTTC
v_gene: TRBV15; abundance: -; j_gene: TRBJ2-5; d_gene: -; CDR3aa: CATSSWDGQQETQYF; CDR3nt: TGTGCCACCAGCAGCTGGGACGGGCAGCAAGAGACCCAGTACTTC
v_gene: TRBV29-1; abundance: -; j_gene: TRBJ2-1; d_gene: TRBD1; CDR3aa: CSADRNNEQFF; CDR3nt: TGCAGCGCGGACAGGAACAATGAGCAGTTCTTC
v_gene: TRBV27; abundance: -; j_gene: TRBJ2-1; d_gene: TRBD2; CDR3aa: CASSFLAGGPNEQFF; CDR3nt: TGTGCCAGCAGTTTCTTAGCGGGAGGGCCCAATGAGCAGTTCTTC
v_gene: TRBV9; abundance: -; j_gene: TRBJ2-7; d_gene: TRBD2; CDR3aa: CASSEAPGGLYYEQYF; CDR3nt: TGTGCCAGCAGCGAGGCCCCGGGGGGGCTTTACTACGAGCAGTACTTC